The entry below describes one T cell receptor (beta chain). Germline V gives CDR1 SGHDT, CDR2 YYEEEE. V lost 5 bases and J lost 1, with 16 bases in between. CDR3 length equals 17 residues. This sample is part of a study of technical replicates of blood from a handful of donors. Some clones are missing from TCRdb's copy, which holds only in-frame ones; the method was immunoSEQ multiplex PCR. The sample lists around 72,000 clones, about nine tenths seen once, with 0.37% in the top ten. The sequence came from a human donor in good health. Some clones in this sample may be carry-over from other donors' samples. The sequenced material came from T cells isolated from PBMCs. V gene TRBV5-6 combines with J gene TRBJ2-6, with D possibly being TRBD1 (6 bases). CDR3 DNA sequence: TGTGCCAGCAGTCACAGGGTTTCTGTTTCTGGGGCCAACGTCCTGACTTTC. It yields the protein CASSHRVSVSGANVLTF.